Listed below are T cell receptor beta chains from one sample, sequenced in a study of T cell repertoires in cytomegalovirus infection. No antigen has been assigned to these receptors. TCRdb independently ran MiXCR on the reads; one entry per CDR3 protein. The data hold over 100,000 distinct CDR3 sequences, with around a tenth observed a single time. The sequenced sample was PBMCs, sequenced either directly or after in vitro stimulation (not recorded which). The receptors were gathered from a human donor in good health (CMV status not recorded). Some clones in this sample may be carry-over from other donors' samples. Both conserved end residues are part of each CDR3. Fields, in order: D gene, clone size, V gene, J gene, CDR3 DNA, CDR3 protein. The D gene is left open where the match is weak. Expanded clones get a size class; other rows say once, few or many, or leave the size out.

>TRBD2|-|TRBV7-8|TRBJ2-5
TGTGCCAGCCTTAGGGAGATTGATCCTAGCTTTAGCGGGGAAGAGACCCAGTACTTC
CASLREIDPSFSGEETQYF
>TRBD1|many|TRBV7-9|TRBJ1-2
TGTGCCAGCAGCTTTGGGGCCGACAGGGGGGACGGCTACACCTTC
CASSFGADRGDGYTF
>-|-|TRBV11-2|TRBJ1-1
TGTGCCAGCACCCCAGGCATTGAGGGATGGCGTACTGAAGCTTTCTTT
CASTPGIEGWRTEAFF
>-|-|TRBV30|TRBJ2-5
TGTGCATGGAGGGGCCAGGGGACCCAAGAGACCCAGTACTTC
CAWRGQGTQETQYF
>TRBD2|few|TRBV7-2|TRBJ2-3
TGTGCCAGCAGCATTTTAGCGGGAGAGGGAAATACGCAGTATTTT
CASSILAGEGNTQYF
>-|-|TRBV4-1|TRBJ1-2
TGCGCCAGCAGCCAAGACCCCTGGCTGCATGGCTACACCTTC
CASSQDPWLHGYTF
>-|-|TRBV19|TRBJ2-1
TGTGCCAGTCAGGCGGGGACCCCATCCGGTGAGCAGTTCTTC
CASQAGTPSGEQFF
>TRBD1|few|TRBV6-5|TRBJ2-7
TGTGCCAGCAGTTTCGGGACAGTGGACGAGCAGTACTTC
CASSFGTVDEQYF
>-|many|TRBV6-1|TRBJ1-5
TGTGCCAGCAGTGACGGCGTTCCCCGTACCAGCAATCAGCCCCAGCATTTT
CASSDGVPRTSNQPQHF
>-|many|TRBV5-6|TRBJ1-4
TGTGCCAGCAGCTTGGCCCATGAAAAACTGTTTTTT
CASSLAHEKLFF
>-|many|TRBV4-1|TRBJ2-3
TGCGCCAGCAGCCAAGATAGTCGTGGAATTTGGGGCGATACGCAGTATTTT
CASSQDSRGIWGDTQYF